This TCR beta chain was captured by sequencing in a study of blood T cell repertoires in COVID-19. Study overall: The study drew acute and convalescent COVID-19 samples from the United States, Italy and Spain. T cells, B-cell-depleted T cells, or PBMCs provided the cDNA or gDNA that served as material.

Authors' processing steps: Amplification of reference gene primers was used by the study to estimate nucleated cell counts. The data were produced by immunoSEQ multiplex PCR, yet TCRdb's version contains in-frame clones alone and is incomplete. Clone size and the V and J calls come from that table; the DNA yielded D and trimming. The sample carries about 430,000 clones, 70% to 90% recorded once. Which cohort a participant joined came from the clinical history participants gave. The CDR3 sequence is 16 residues long. Trimming removed 5 bases from V and 2 bases from J; junction bases left unmatched: 5. Germline V gene sequence: CDR1 PRHDT, CDR2 FYEKMQ (reference sequence).

The receptor was derived from a woman younger than 30 who had been exposed to COVID-19. Sequenced material: PBMCs or T cells enriched from blood (not recorded which). The V call is TRBV13, the J call TRBJ2-2; TRBD1 matches at 10 bases. The CDR3 region has the DNA TGTGCCAGCAGCATTGGGACAGGGGCTAACACCGGGGAGCTGTTTTTT. This sequence encodes CASSIGTGANTGELFF.